This T cell receptor (beta chain) was captured in a study of CDR3 diversity in severe acne. TCRdb re-called the PCR reads with MiXCR, one entry per CDR3 protein. Counted here are roughly 79,000 distinct CDR3 sequences, around 50% occurring once; the ten biggest clones make up approximately 10%. With 5 bases clipped from V and 6 bases from J, the junction kept 14 bases outside the gene matches. Germline-derived CDR1 and CDR2 are MDHEN and SYDVKM. The CDR3 length is 19 residues. Sequencing was performed on blood. J is TRBJ1-6 and V is TRBV28; 12 bases fit TRBD1. The source of this sequence is a male donor with severe acne vulgaris. CDR3 DNA: TGTGCCAGCAGTCCATCGGGGACAGGGGGCCACCTGGGTAATTCACCCCTCCACTTT. Amino acid sequence: CASSPSGTGGHLGNSPLHF.